The 23 T cell receptor beta chains below all came from one sample that was sequenced in a study of immune evolution from preneoplasia to lung adenocarcinoma. Generated by immunoSEQ multiplex PCR, the TCRdb table keeps only in-frame clones and is missing some. The repertoire has approximately 4,300 clones, about four fifths of them found once; the top ten carry about an eighth. The source material was FFPE normal lung tissue adjacent to the tumor. These receptor sequences come from a person aged 50-70 years with lung adenocarcinoma.

In its sample, this clone was seen once. The gene calls are TRBV27 and TRBJ1-4; the match to TRBD1 covers 7 bases. Germline-derived CDR1 and CDR2 are MNHEY and SMNVEV (reference sequence). The CDR3 extends over 17 amino acids. With 5 bases clipped from V and 3 bases from J, the junction kept 12 bases outside the gene matches. The CDR3 DNA reads as TGTGCCAGCAGTCTAGATTTGGAGGGGGCTGCTAATGAAAAACTGTTTTTT. Translation gives CASSLDLEGAANEKLFF.

This clone has more than one count but fewer than ten. CDR3 in amino acids: CASSGEVEAFF. The CDR3 bases are TGTGCCAGCAGTGGCGAGGTCGAAGCTTTCTTT. The V gene is TRBV2, the J gene TRBJ1-1; D remains ambiguous. The CDR3 spans 11 residues. CDR1 SNHLY and CDR2 FYNNEI come from the germline V gene. Trimming took 4 bases from V and 8 from J, leaving 8 bases between them. Variable domain in full (rest from reference TRBV2 and TRBJ1-1): EPEVTQTPSHQVTQMGQEVILRCVPISNHLYFYWYRQILGQKVEFLVSFYNNEISEKSEIFDDQFSVERPDGSNFTLKIRSTKLEDSAMYFCASSGEVEAFFGQGTRLTVV.

The rearrangement links TRBV5-5 to TRBJ1-4; D call uncertain. Trimming removed 1 base at V and 5 bases at J, with 12 bases between. CDR1 and CDR2 (germline): SGHKS, YYEKEE (reference sequence). The CDR3 consists of 15 residues. The CDR3 spells CASSLNPGLNEKLFF. The CDR3 DNA reads as TGTGCCAGCAGCTTGAATCCGGGCCTAAATGAAAAACTGTTTTTT. Filled out from reference TRBV5-5 and TRBJ1-4, the complete variable domain reads DAGVTQSPTHLIKTRGQQVTLRCSPISGHKSVSWYQQVLGQGPQFIFQYYEKEERGRGNFPDRFSARQFPNYSSELNVNALLLGDSALYLCASSLNPGLNEKLFFGSGTQLSVL.

CDR3 residues: CASSLSAGTSDVKNIQYF. The CDR3 nucleotides are TGTGCCAGCAGTTTATCCGCCGGGACTAGCGACGTCAAAAACATTCAGTACTTC. The chain links TRBV28 to TRBJ2-4; 10 bases fit TRBD2. The CDR3 sequence is 18 residues long. Germline lookup yields CDR1 MDHEN and CDR2 SYDVKM. V lost 1 base to trimming and J lost 3 bases; unmatched junction nucleotides: 9.

The chain couples TRBV6-6 to TRBJ1-5; D uncertain. CDR1 and CDR2 (germline): MNHNY, SVGAGI (reference sequence). With 6 bases removed from V and 2 bases from J, the gap between germline ends came to 11 bases. The CDR3 is made up of 14 amino acids. CDR3 region: CASRDSAGNQPQHF. The CDR3 DNA reads TGTGCCAGCAGGGACTCCGCGGGCAATCAGCCCCAGCATTTT.

A single count supports this clone. The CDR3 carries no conserved terminal phenylalanine or tryptophan, so it likely arises from a read error. V is TRBV30 and J is TRBJ1-2; 9 bases map to TRBD1. Germline lookup yields CDR1 GTSNPN and CDR2 SVGIG (reference sequence). This CDR3 spans 13 amino acids. V lost 1 base to trimming and J lost 8 bases; unmatched junction nucleotides: 5. This CDR3 is CAWSEDRGSGYTL. CDR3 bases: TGTGCCTGGAGTGAGGACAGGGGCTCGGGCTACACCCTC.

The V and J genes are TRBV7-6 and TRBJ2-7, with 9 bases fitting TRBD1. Trimming took 5 bases from V and 5 from J; bases not matched to a gene: 10. CDR1 and CDR2 (germline): SGHVS, FNYEAQ. This CDR3 spans 15 amino acids. The CDR3 nucleotides read TGTGCCAGCAGCCCAGAGGTACAGGGGGCTAACGAGCAGTACTTC. It codes for CASSPEVQGANEQYF.

The chain joins TRBV2 to TRBJ1-2; TRBD1 agrees at 10 bases. Germline CDR1 and CDR2: SNHLY and FYNNEI. This CDR3 region has 13 residues. V lost 11 bases and J lost 0; bases outside the gene matches: 3. CDR3 in amino acids: CAWTGGTNYGYTF. DNA of the CDR3: TGTGCCTGGACAGGGGGGACTAACTATGGCTACACCTTC.

V and J are TRBV11-2 and TRBJ2-7; 11 nucleotides align to TRBD1. The V and J ends lost 4 bases and 0 bases, in that order; junction bases with no gene match: 11. The germline gives CDR1 SGHAT, CDR2 FQNNGV. The CDR3 consists of 18 residues. CDR3 sequence reads: CASSSVRWDRGNSYEQYF. The DNA of the CDR3 is TGTGCCAGCAGCTCCGTCAGGTGGGACAGGGGGAACTCCTACGAGCAGTACTTC.

The chain links TRBV10-3 to TRBJ1-5; perhaps TRBD1 as D (5 bases). The V gene's germline CDR1 is ENHRY and CDR2 SYGVKD. The ends were cut back, 0 bases at V and 5 bases at J, with 8 bases in the middle. The CDR3 length is 14 residues. This chain's CDR3 is CAISESLGDQPQHF. The CDR3 nucleotides read TGTGCCATCAGTGAGTCGTTGGGGGATCAGCCCCAGCATTTT.

This clone appeared a single time. The chain joins TRBV7-2 to TRBJ2-5, with 7 bases that match TRBD2. CDR1 and CDR2 (germline): SGHTA, FQGNSA. Trimming removed 1 base from V and 5 bases from J; junction bases left unmatched: 4. The CDR3 is 14 amino acids. This CDR3 reads CASSLDQGGETQYF. CDR3 DNA sequence: TGTGCCAGCAGCTTAGACCAGGGAGGGGAGACCCAGTACTTC.

The chain employs TRBV28 and TRBJ1-2; a possible D gene is TRBD1 (5 bases). CDR3 length equals 16 residues. Germline CDR1 MDHEN, CDR2 SYDVKM. V dropped 2 bases and J dropped 3 bases, with 16 bases sitting between them. CDR3 residues: CASSLSGSGNDYGYTF. The CDR3 nucleotides are TGTGCCAGCAGTTTAAGTGGCTCAGGGAATGACTATGGCTACACCTTC.

The chain combines TRBV30 with TRBJ1-4; D is ambiguous. Germline CDR1 GTSNPN, CDR2 SVGIG (reference sequence). This CDR3 has 11 amino acids. V lost 6 bases and J 5 bases, leaving 7 bases between the germline ends. The CDR3 region is CACEGNEKLFF. The CDR3 nucleotides read TGTGCCTGCGAGGGCAATGAAAAACTGTTTTTT.

The chain links TRBV30 to TRBJ2-7; 12 bases are a match to TRBD2. CDR3 length: 14 residues. The J segment lost 3 bases and the V segment lost 4 bases, leaving 4 bases of the junction unmatched. Looked up from germline, CDR1 is GTSNPN and CDR2 is SVGIG (reference sequence). CDR3 nucleotide sequence: TGTGCCTGGAAAAGACTAGCGGGAGACTACGAGCAGTACTTC. Amino acids: CAWKRLAGDYEQYF. Variable domain in full (rest from reference TRBV30 and TRBJ2-7): SQTIHQWPATLVQPVGSPLSLECTVEGTSNPNLYWYRQAAGRGLQLLFYSVGIGQISSEVPQNLSASRPQDRQFILSSKKLLLSDSGFYLCAWKRLAGDYEQYFGPGTRLTVT.

The chain joins TRBV2 to TRBJ2-7; 9 positions agree with TRBD2. V lost 4 bases, J lost 2 bases, and 6 bases stayed unmatched. Germline V gives CDR1 SNHLY, CDR2 FYNNEI. The CDR3 covers 15 residues. CDR3 DNA: TGTGCCAGCAGTGCCCTAGCGGGGTTTACCTACGAGCAGTACTTC. Amino acids: CASSALAGFTYEQYF.

Here the CDR3 reads CASSPELTGAGETQYF. CDR3 sequence (DNA): TGTGCCAGCAGTCCAGAATTGACAGGGGCAGGGGAGACCCAGTACTTC. J is TRBJ2-5 and V is TRBV6-6, with TRBD1 matching 8 bases. V dropped 5 bases and J dropped 5; count of bases not matched to a gene: 13. Per the germline V gene, CDR1 is MNHNY and CDR2 is SVGAGI (reference sequence). CDR3 length: 16 residues.

The J gene is TRBJ2-2, the V gene TRBV28; D not resolved. Trimming stripped 5 bases from V and 7 bases from J, with 14 bases between. The CDR3 runs to 14 residues. Per the germline V gene, CDR1 is MDHEN and CDR2 is SYDVKM. The CDR3 DNA reads TGTGCCAGCAGTCCCCTAGAGCTCCGCGGGGAGCTGTTTTTT. Translating it yields CASSPLELRGELFF.

The chain joins TRBV4-3 to TRBJ2-1; D possibly uses TRBD1 or TRBD2 (5 bases each). The CDR3 covers 16 residues. Trimming pared 1 base from V and 5 bases from J, leaving 15 bases between. The germline V gene encodes CDR1 LGHNA and CDR2 YSLEER. The CDR3 DNA reads as TGCGCCAGCAGCCAAGGAGAAACCGGGACGGACAATGAGCAGTTCTTC. Translated: CASSQGETGTDNEQFF.

V and J are TRBV15 and TRBJ2-3; D remains ambiguous. Germline V gene sequence: CDR1 LNHNV, CDR2 YYDKDF (reference sequence). V lost 1 base and J lost 0, with 5 bases in between. The CDR3 extends over 14 amino acids. CDR3 sequence: CATSRVTSTDTQYF. In DNA form, the CDR3 reads TGTGCCACCAGCAGAGTAACTAGCACAGATACGCAGTATTTT.

This chain connects TRBV7-2 to TRBJ2-7; D not resolved. V was pared by 4 bases and J by 3 bases, with 10 bases between. Germline assignment: CDR1 SGHTA and CDR2 FQGNSA. This CDR3 has 13 residues. The CDR3 region is CASSSRANYEQYF. In nucleotides, the CDR3 is TGTGCCAGCAGCTCTAGAGCTAACTACGAGCAGTACTTC.

A word on this clone: The same CDR3 can be traced to other DNA sequences in this sample. This chain links TRBV28 with TRBJ1-2; D remains ambiguous. The CDR3 has 12 amino acids. V was shortened by 1 base and J by 2 bases, with 2 bases between the two germline ends. Germline CDR1 reads MDHEN; CDR2 reads SYDVKM. CDR3 nucleotide sequence: TGTGCCAGCAGTTTATTGAACTATGGCTACACCTTC. Its translation is CASSLLNYGYTF.

The rearrangement links TRBV27 to TRBJ2-1; perhaps TRBD2 as D (5 bases). V lost 2 bases, J lost 2 bases, and 13 bases lay in between. Looked up from germline, CDR1 is MNHEY and CDR2 is SMNVEV (reference sequence). This CDR3 is built from 16 residues. The CDR3 DNA is TGTGCCAGCAGTTTAACAGACGGACTCCCCTACAATGAGCAGTTCTTC. Its translation is CASSLTDGLPYNEQFF.

A few counts support this clone. CDR3 in amino acids: CASNQPFTEAFF. CDR3 coding DNA: TGTGCCAGTAATCAGCCATTCACTGAAGCTTTCTTT. The V call is TRBV19, the J call TRBJ1-1, with D unresolved. Trimming stripped 7 bases from V and 4 bases from J, with 10 bases between. Germline CDR1 is LNHDA and CDR2 is SQIVND (reference sequence). This CDR3 region has 12 residues.